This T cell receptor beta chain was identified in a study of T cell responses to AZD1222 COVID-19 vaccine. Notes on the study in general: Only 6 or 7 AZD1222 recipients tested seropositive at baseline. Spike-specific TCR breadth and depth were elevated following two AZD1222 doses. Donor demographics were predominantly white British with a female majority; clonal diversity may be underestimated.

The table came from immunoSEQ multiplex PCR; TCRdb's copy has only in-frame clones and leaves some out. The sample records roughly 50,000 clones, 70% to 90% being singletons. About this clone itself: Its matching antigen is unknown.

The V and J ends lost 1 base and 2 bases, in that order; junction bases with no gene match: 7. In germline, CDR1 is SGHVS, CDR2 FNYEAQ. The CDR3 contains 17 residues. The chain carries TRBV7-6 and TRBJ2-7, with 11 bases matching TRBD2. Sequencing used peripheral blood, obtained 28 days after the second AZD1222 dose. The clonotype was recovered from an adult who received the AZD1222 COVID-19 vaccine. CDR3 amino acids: CASSLVPGTSGTYEQYF. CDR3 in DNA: TGTGCCAGCAGCTTAGTCCCCGGGACTAGCGGAACCTACGAGCAGTACTTC. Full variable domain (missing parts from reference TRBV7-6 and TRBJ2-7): GAGVSQSPRYKVTKRGQDVALRCDPISGHVSLYWYRQALGQGPEFLTYFNYEAQQDKSGLPNDRFSAERPEGSISTLTIQRTEQRDSAMYRCASSLVPGTSGTYEQYFGPGTRLTVT.